This T cell receptor (beta chain) was sequenced during a study of regulatory T cells in long-lasting Graves disease. The study's findings and limits: TRBV28, TRBJ1-2 and TRBJ2-5 were segments that persistent disease favored. Sample size, which was small, may have reduced accuracy.

The time point here: persistent/refractory GD, antithyroid drugs over 5 years with positive TRAb. After RNA was extracted from PBMCs, the TCR library was made from it. A word on this clonotype: Its antigen is unidentified.

From germline, CDR1 is MNHEY and CDR2 SVGAGI. CDR3 length: 17 amino acids. With 0 bases removed from V and 3 bases from J, the gap between germline ends came to 17 bases. Arm-PCR of CDR3 regions with iRepertoire HTBI primers generated TCR beta libraries. From the multiplex PCR reads, TCRdb called clonotypes with MiXCR, one entry per CDR3 protein. The table lists approximately 690,000 distinct CDR3 sequences, about 32% of them singletons. This chain links TRBV6-5 with TRBJ1-2; TRBD1 might be the D (6 bases). The clonotype was recovered from a female donor with Graves disease. Sequencing was performed on peripheral blood mononuclear cells (PBMCs), taken when the disease was refractory, from a patient treated with antithyroid drugs. Here the CDR3 DNA reads TGTGCCAGCAGTTACTCCCTTCGGGCTGCAGGGGACTATGGCTACACCTTC. Translated: CASSYSLRAAGDYGYTF.